The 29 T cell receptor beta chains listed next were all sequenced from one sample in a study of human T cells and chemical hapten exposure. Time point noted: pre-sensitization, week 0. The sample's treatment: therapeutic diphenylcyclopropenone sensitization with weekly scalp DPC. From the RACE reads, TCRdb called clonotypes with MiXCR, one entry per CDR3 protein. The sample has 350,000 to 450,000 distinct CDR3 sequences; 4% to 6% are singletons. The material sequenced was whole blood, taken in connection with sensitization to the hapten diphenylcyclopropenone (DPC). The source is a woman in her forties or fifties with alopecia areata. Some clones in this sample may be carry-over from other donors' samples.

The V gene is TRBV2, the J gene TRBJ2-4, with 12 bases identical to TRBD2. CDR1 and CDR2 (germline): SNHLY, FYNNEI. J gave up 1 base and V 6 bases, and 4 bases lay outside the gene matches. This CDR3 is built from 16 residues. The chain's CDR3 is CASRPGLAGAKNIQYF. The CDR3 region has the DNA TGTGCCAGCAGGCCCGGACTAGCGGGGGCCAAAAACATTCAGTACTTC.

This clonotype was seen repeatedly, ten times or more. This chain connects TRBV10-3 to TRBJ2-3; tentatively, D is TRBD1 (6 bases). Per germline, CDR1 ENHRY and CDR2 SYGVKD. Trimming shortened V by 3 bases and J by 3 bases, and 10 bases separated the two germline ends. The CDR3 has 14 residues. The CDR3 here is CAISEQGTTDTQYF. CDR3 sequence (DNA): TGTGCCATCAGTGAACAAGGGACAACAGATACGCAGTATTTT.

This clonotype occurred many times. In nucleotides, the CDR3 is TGCGCCAGCAGCTTGAAAATCCCTTACGAGCAGTACTTC. Its protein is CASSLKIPYEQYF. This sequence joins TRBV5-1 and TRBJ2-7; the D is unclear. Germline CDR1 reads SGHRS; CDR2 reads YFSETQ. V lost 1 base, J lost 4 bases, and 9 bases lay in between. The CDR3 extends over 13 amino acids.

This clonotype was detected ten times or more. The chain has TRBV29-1 and TRBJ2-2, with a possible D match to TRBD1 (5 bases). The V end was cut by 4 bases, the J end by 0 bases, with 12 bases between. The germline gives CDR1 SQVTM, CDR2 ANQGSEA. This CDR3 is built from 15 residues. CDR3 loop: CSVVLGESNTGELFF. In DNA, the CDR3 is TGCAGCGTTGTATTAGGGGAATCGAACACCGGGGAGCTGTTTTTT.

This clonotype has just a few counts. V usage is TRBV4-3 and J usage is TRBJ2-7; D uncertain. Trimming shortened V by 1 base and J by 3 bases, and 19 bases separated the two germline ends. CDR1 and CDR2 (germline): LGHNA, YSLEER. The CDR3 is made up of 17 amino acids. The CDR3 loop is CASSQANPGARRYEQYF. The CDR3 DNA reads as TGCGCCAGCAGCCAAGCCAACCCCGGCGCGAGGCGCTACGAGCAGTACTTC.

This chain connects TRBV12-3 or TRBV12-4 to TRBJ2-5; unclear D gene. The CDR3 contains 12 residues. Trimming stripped 3 bases from V and 5 bases from J, with 7 bases between. CDR3 in DNA: TGTGCCAGCAGTTTTGTTCTGGAGACCCAGTACTTC. Its translation is CASSFVLETQYF.

V gene TRBV7-8 combines with J gene TRBJ2-5, with D unclear. Trimming cost V 7 bases and J 5 bases, with 14 bases left between them. The CDR3 loop spans 13 amino acids. In germline, CDR1 is SGHVS, CDR2 FQNEAQ. CDR3 DNA: TGTGCCAGCACCACGCCCGGGCACGAGACCCAGTACTTC. It encodes CASTTPGHETQYF.

Ten or more counts support this clonotype. The chain is built from TRBV12-3 or TRBV12-4 and TRBJ2-5; D unresolved. The CDR3 runs to 12 residues. Trimming took 5 bases from V and 4 from J, leaving 8 bases between them. In nucleotides, the CDR3 is TGTGCCAGCAGTCCTAGAGGAGAGACCCAGTACTTC. This encodes CASSPRGETQYF.

The chain combines TRBV27 with TRBJ1-4, with 11 bases that match TRBD1. Germline CDR1 is MNHEY and CDR2 is SMNVEV (reference sequence). The CDR3 runs to 17 residues. J was trimmed by 2 bases and V by 6 bases; bases with no gene match: 8. This chain's CDR3 is CASRRTGGLNTNEKLFF. The CDR3 coding sequence is TGTGCCAGCAGACGGACAGGGGGCTTGAATACTAATGAAAAACTGTTTTTT.

This clonotype was seen repeatedly, ten times or more. DNA for the CDR3: TGCGCCAGCAGCTTAGACGGCCCCTACGAGCAGTACTTC. This encodes CASSLDGPYEQYF. This rearrangement joins TRBV5-1 to TRBJ2-7, with D uncertain. The CDR3 is 13 amino acids. From germline, CDR1 is SGHRS and CDR2 YFSETQ. The V end was cut by 2 bases, the J end by 2 bases, with 8 bases between.

The chain couples TRBV5-6 to TRBJ2-3; 7 nucleotides line up with TRBD2. This CDR3 is built from 16 residues. With 3 bases clipped from V and 1 base from J, the junction kept 8 bases outside the gene matches. Germline lookup yields CDR1 SGHDT and CDR2 YYEEEE. The CDR3 protein is CASSSLTAGGTDTQYF. Written as DNA, the CDR3 is TGTGCCAGCAGCTCCCTAACGGCGGGAGGCACAGATACGCAGTATTTT.

This clonotype occurred many times. This chain connects TRBV7-2 to TRBJ1-5; tentatively, D is TRBD1 (5 bases). The germline V gene encodes CDR1 SGHTA and CDR2 FQGNSA. V lost 6 bases and J lost 2, with 8 bases in between. The CDR3 has 13 amino acids. This CDR3 reads CASSSRGNQPQHF. DNA for the CDR3: TGTGCCAGCAGTAGCAGGGGCAATCAGCCCCAGCATTTT.

This clonotype has ten or more counts. The rearrangement links TRBV12-3 or TRBV12-4 to TRBJ2-3, with D uncertain. This CDR3 contains 11 residues. The V end was cut by 8 bases, the J end by 6 bases, with 9 bases between. The CDR3 DNA follows: TGTGCCAGCCCTTACGGGGATACGCAGTATTTT. This gives the protein CASPYGDTQYF.

This clonotype was found a few times. The V gene is TRBV27, the J gene TRBJ1-3, with a weak D call TRBD1 (6 bases). The germline gives CDR1 MNHEY, CDR2 SMNVEV (reference sequence). Trimming stripped 0 bases from V and 1 base from J, with 10 bases between. CDR3 length equals 16 residues. The CDR3 DNA reads as TGTGCCAGCAGTTTATCTGGGGGCAAGTCTGGAAACACCATATATTTT. Translation: CASSLSGGKSGNTIYF.

This clonotype was seen a handful of times. This chain joins TRBV20-1 and TRBJ2-3; no clear D. V gave up 5 bases and J gave up 1 base, with 13 bases separating them. Germline-derived CDR1 and CDR2 are DFQATT and SNEGSKA (reference sequence). The CDR3 runs to 14 residues. The DNA for the CDR3 is TGCAGTGCTGTCCCTTCGTCCGGCACAGATACGCAGTATTTT. Protein sequence: CSAVPSSGTDTQYF.

As DNA, the CDR3 is TGTGCCAGCAGCTCGACAGAGAATCAGCCCCAGCATTTT. This encodes CASSSTENQPQHF. The gene calls are TRBV7-9 and TRBJ1-5; tentatively, D is TRBD1 (5 bases). This CDR3 has 13 residues. Per germline, CDR1 SEHNR and CDR2 FQNEAQ (reference sequence). Trimming removed 4 bases at V and 4 bases at J, with 8 bases between. Variable domain in full (rest from reference TRBV7-9 and TRBJ1-5): DTGVSQNPRHKITKRGQNVTFRCDPISEHNRLYWYRQTLGQGPEFLTYFQNEAQLEKSRLLSDRFSAERPKGSFSTLEIQRTEQGDSAMYLCASSSTENQPQHFGDGTRLSIL.

The chain employs TRBV7-9 and TRBJ2-7; D is perhaps TRBD2 (6 bases). The V end lost 5 bases, the J end lost 3 bases, and 17 bases lay between the germline ends. Germline CDR1 SEHNR, CDR2 FQNEAQ (reference sequence). The CDR3 covers 15 residues. The chain's CDR3 is CASSPAAGLDYEQYF. Here the CDR3 DNA reads TGTGCCAGCAGCCCCGCAGCGGGCCTTGACTACGAGCAGTACTTC.

This clonotype occurred many times. The chain uses TRBV25-1 and TRBJ2-1; D tentatively fits TRBD1 or TRBD2 (6 bases each). The CDR3 sequence is 15 residues long. V gave up 4 bases and J gave up 8 bases, with 18 bases separating them. The germline V gene encodes CDR1 MGHDK and CDR2 SYGVNS. Here the CDR3 reads CASSVWWGANDEQFF. The CDR3 nucleotides are TGTGCCAGCAGTGTCTGGTGGGGGGCGAACGATGAGCAGTTCTTC.

The rearrangement joins TRBV5-1 to TRBJ2-5, with D perhaps matching TRBD1 or TRBD2 (5 bases each). Trimming stripped 0 bases from V and 1 base from J, with 13 bases between. The germline CDR1 and CDR2 sequences are SGHRS and YFSETQ. The CDR3 is made up of 16 amino acids. The CDR3, as DNA: TGCGCCAGCAGCTTGGGGTCAGGGACCGGCCAAGAGACCCAGTACTTC. Residues: CASSLGSGTGQETQYF.

V is TRBV3-1 and J is TRBJ1-1; D is undetermined. Trimming pared 2 bases from V and 4 bases from J, leaving 17 bases between. Germline lookup yields CDR1 LGHDT and CDR2 YNNKEL (reference sequence). The CDR3 has 16 residues. The CDR3 DNA is TGTGCCAGCAGCCAAAACTACAGACTGCGGGGCACTGAAGCTTTCTTT. Its protein is CASSQNYRLRGTEAFF.

This rearrangement joins TRBV3-1 to TRBJ2-6, with 7 bases aligning to TRBD1. This CDR3 is built from 15 residues. V gave up 8 bases and J gave up 0 bases; unmatched junction bases: 4. Germline V lookup: CDR1 LGHDT, CDR2 YNNKEL (reference sequence). CDR3 DNA sequence: TGTGCCAGCGGGACAGTTCACTCTGGGGCCAACGTCCTGACTTTC. This gives the protein CASGTVHSGANVLTF.

This clonotype was seen many times. The chain couples TRBV6-5 to TRBJ2-3; no definite D call. Deletions cut 4 bases from V and 8 bases from J, with 13 bases between. Germline V lookup: CDR1 MNHEY, CDR2 SVGAGI. The CDR3 covers 13 residues. CDR3: CASSFLLGGTQYF. In nucleotides, the CDR3 is TGTGCCAGCAGTTTTCTCCTGGGTGGTACGCAGTATTTT.

In its sample, this clonotype was seen a few times. The genes are TRBV12-3 or TRBV12-4 and TRBJ1-2; tentatively, D is TRBD1 (5 bases). The CDR3 sequence is 13 residues long. V gave up 7 bases and J gave up 4 bases, with 13 bases separating them. CDR3 nucleotides: TGTGCCAGCACGGGACCCTCCACCTATGGCTACACCTTC. It specifies CASTGPSTYGYTF.

This clonotype was observed a single time. This chain links TRBV6-4 with TRBJ1-2; no definite D call. There are 11 residues in the CDR3. The germline V and J ends were trimmed by 3 bases and 8 bases, with 7 bases remaining between them. Looked up from germline, CDR1 is MRHNA and CDR2 is SNTAGT. The CDR3 region has the DNA TGTGCCAGCAGTGAGGGGAACGGCTACACCTTC. Protein product: CASSEGNGYTF.

This clonotype came up a few times. This chain connects TRBV13 to TRBJ2-3, with TRBD2 matching 11 bases. J was trimmed by 4 bases and V by 0 bases; bases with no gene match: 12. This CDR3 has 19 amino acids. Germline CDR1 reads PRHDT; CDR2 reads FYEKMQ (reference sequence). The CDR3 sequence is CASSLGLAGAGRSPDTQYF. The CDR3 nucleotides are TGTGCCAGCAGCTTAGGACTAGCGGGAGCCGGGCGAAGTCCAGATACGCAGTATTTT.

This rearrangement joins TRBV7-2 to TRBJ1-5; 8 bases agree with TRBD1. This CDR3 is 15 amino acids long. The junction had 8 bases not matched to a gene; V was cut back by 4 bases and J by 6 bases. CDR1 is SGHTA and CDR2 is FQGNSA in the germline V gene. Here the CDR3 reads CASSSRTGFSQPQHF. The DNA of the CDR3 is TGTGCCAGCAGCTCGAGGACAGGGTTTTCTCAGCCCCAGCATTTT.

This clonotype was recorded at least ten times. Here the CDR3 reads CASSQEGEFGSYEQYF. The CDR3 DNA is TGTGCCAGCAGCCAAGAAGGGGAATTCGGCTCCTACGAGCAGTACTTC. This rearrangement joins TRBV13 to TRBJ2-7; D may be TRBD1 (5 bases). Germline CDR1 reads PRHDT; CDR2 reads FYEKMQ (reference sequence). CDR3 size: 16 residues. V lost 5 bases and J lost 0, with 17 bases in between.

This clonotype was picked up many times. The rearrangement links TRBV11-2 to TRBJ1-1; D is perhaps TRBD1 (6 bases). Germline CDR1 reads SGHAT; CDR2 reads FQNNGV. The V end lost 2 bases, the J end lost 5 bases, and 15 bases lay between the germline ends. The length of the CDR3 is 15 residues. This CDR3 reads CASSLLGGARTEAFF. The CDR3 DNA is TGTGCCAGCAGCTTATTGGGGGGCGCGAGGACTGAAGCTTTCTTT.

The sample holds many counts of this clonotype. This chain links TRBV27 with TRBJ2-1; D may be TRBD2 (7 bases). Deletions cut 5 bases from V and 4 bases from J, with 15 bases between. CDR1 and CDR2 (germline): MNHEY, SMNVEV (reference sequence). The CDR3 is 15 residues long. This CDR3 reads CASSLRGTTYNEQFF. In nucleotides, the CDR3 is TGTGCCAGCAGTCTAAGGGGGACTACATACAATGAGCAGTTCTTC.